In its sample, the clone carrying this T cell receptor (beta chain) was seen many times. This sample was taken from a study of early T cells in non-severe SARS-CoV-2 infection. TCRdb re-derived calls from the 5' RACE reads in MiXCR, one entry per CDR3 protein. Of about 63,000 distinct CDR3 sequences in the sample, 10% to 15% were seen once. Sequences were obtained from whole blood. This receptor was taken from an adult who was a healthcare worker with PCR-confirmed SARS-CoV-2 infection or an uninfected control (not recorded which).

As DNA, the CDR3 is TGCGCCAGCAGCCAAGGGGGATATAGCAATCAGCCCCAGCATTTT. The encoded protein is CASSQGGYSNQPQHF. The chain has TRBV4-1 and TRBJ1-5; unclear D gene. This CDR3 region has 15 residues. Germline CDR1 and CDR2: MGHRA and YSYEKL. Trimming shortened V by 1 base and J by 0 bases, and 7 bases separated the two germline ends.